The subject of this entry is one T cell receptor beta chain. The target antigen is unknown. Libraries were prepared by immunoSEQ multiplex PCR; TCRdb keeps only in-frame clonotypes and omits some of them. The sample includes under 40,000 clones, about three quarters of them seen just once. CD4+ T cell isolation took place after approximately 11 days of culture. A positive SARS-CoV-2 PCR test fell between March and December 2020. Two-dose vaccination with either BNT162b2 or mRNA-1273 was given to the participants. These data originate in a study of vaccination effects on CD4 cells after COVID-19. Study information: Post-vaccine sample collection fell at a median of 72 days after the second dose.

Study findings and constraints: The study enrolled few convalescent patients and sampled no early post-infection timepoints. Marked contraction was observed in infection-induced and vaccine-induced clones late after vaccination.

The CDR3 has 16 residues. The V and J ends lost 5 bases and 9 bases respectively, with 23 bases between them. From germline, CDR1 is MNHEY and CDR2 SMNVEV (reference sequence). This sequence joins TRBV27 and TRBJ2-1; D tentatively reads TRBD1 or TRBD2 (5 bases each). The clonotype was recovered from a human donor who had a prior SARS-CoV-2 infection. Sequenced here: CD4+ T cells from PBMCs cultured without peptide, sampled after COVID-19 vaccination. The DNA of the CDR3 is TGTGCCAGCAGTCCGACCGGGACGGTGTTAACGTTTGAGCAGTTCTTC. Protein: CASSPTGTVLTFEQFF.